This TCR beta chain was captured in a study of T cells in tumors and immune-related adverse events listed by TCRdb under 2021. On this clone: Its antigen specificity is not known. No per-base quality is available; no much larger clone lies one base away.

The CDR3 runs 13 amino acids, cysteine and phenylalanine included. This entry keeps only the CDR3 DNA: 39 bases, framed from base 1. V is cut by 3 bases and J by 0 bases, and the space between the germline ends is 5 bases. In the germline V gene (reference sequence), CDR1 corresponds to LNHDA and CDR2 to SQIVND. The treatment or condition label, read with the paper, signifies: nivolumab (PD-1 blockade) given before sampling. The DNeasy Blood and Tissue Kit was used to extract DNA from formalin-fixed paraffin-embedded specimens. Using the immunoSEQ assay, the TCR beta locus was amplified and sequenced, producing bulk TCR Vbeta CDR3 data. In the source study's methods: CDR3s were excluded if they were non-productive, were shorter than 7 amino acids, or did not start with C or end with F/W. Analysis was restricted to specimens with at least 1000 reads, and each clonotype was defined at the amino acid level. Clonality was calculated as 1 minus Pielou's evenness. To equalize library sizes, abundance-weighted random subsampling with replacement was performed 100 times so that 95% confidence intervals could be reported. The Morisita overlap index was used to quantify repertoire overlap, and the top 40 clones in each specimen were examined for overlap with the irAE. TCRdb obtained this table from immuneACCESS and retained in-frame rearrangements with V and J assigned. These tables miss some clones; where compared with another copy, unresolved V genes account for less than half of the shortfall, and the remainder is unexplained. That table gives V, J and clone size, and the DNA gave D and trimming. The sample includes roughly 20,000 clones, with about nine tenths observed a single time. 1.3% to 1.5% of the sample is in the top ten clones.

The receptor's source is a female donor with metastatic renal cell carcinoma. Sequenced here: lymph node tissue, sampled from a patient treated with anti-PD-1 therapy. The rearranged segments are TRBV19 and TRBJ1-2, with no D gene named confidently. The nucleotides are TGTGCCAGTAGTATGAGGACTAACTATGGCTACACCTTC. It is translated as CASSMRTNYGYTF.